Listed below are T cell receptor beta chains from one sample, sequenced in a study of CD8+CD57+ T cells in acquired aplastic anemia. TCRdb reprocessed the reads via MiXCR and lists one record per CDR3 protein. The sample lists under 150,000 distinct CDR3 sequences; about 40% were seen once. The sequenced sample was sorted CD4+, CD8+, or CD8+CD57+ T cells (not recorded which) from PBMCs. The source is a human donor in good health, serving as a control. Each CDR3 is given with its conserved first and last residue. Each record gives: clone size, D gene, J gene, V gene, CDR3 DNA, CDR3 protein. The D gene is left open where the match is weak. The size field is filled for only some rows; it gives once, few, many or a size class.

size: NA
D: TRBD1
J: TRBJ1-2
V: TRBV10-3
DNA: TGTGCCATCAGTGAGACCGACAGGGTCTACGGCTACACCTTC
CDR3: CAISETDRVYGYTF

size: many
D: NA
J: TRBJ2-3
V: TRBV20-1
DNA: TGCAGTGCCCGTACCCCAGATACGCAGTATTTT
CDR3: CSARTPDTQYF

size: many
D: NA
J: TRBJ2-3
V: TRBV20-1
DNA: TGCAGTGCTACCTATACGGCAGATACGCAGTATTTT
CDR3: CSATYTADTQYF

size: many
D: TRBD1
J: TRBJ1-2
V: TRBV5-1
DNA: TGCGCCAGCAGTCCTGACAGGGGGCTAAATGGCTACACCTTC
CDR3: CASSPDRGLNGYTF

size: few
D: TRBD1
J: TRBJ2-1
V: TRBV11-3
DNA: TGTGCCAGCAGTACAGGGGGTACCTACAATGAGCAGTTCTTC
CDR3: CASSTGGTYNEQFF

size: many
D: NA
J: TRBJ2-5
V: TRBV6-5
DNA: TGTGCCAGCTTAGGGGCGGGGGAGACCCAGTACTTC
CDR3: CASLGAGETQYF

size: NA
D: TRBD1
J: TRBJ1-6
V: TRBV19
DNA: TGTGCCAGTAGTATTCGGGACAGGGTTACTTCACCCCTCCACTTT
CDR3: CASSIRDRVTSPLHF

size: many
D: TRBD2
J: TRBJ2-3
V: TRBV24-1
DNA: TGTGCCACCAGTGGGCGGGGGAATCCAGATACGCAGTATTTT
CDR3: CATSGRGNPDTQYF

size: many
D: NA
J: TRBJ1-1
V: TRBV29-1
DNA: TGCAGCGTTGAGCGAGAACCGGGGATCAACACTGAAGCTTTCTTT
CDR3: CSVEREPGINTEAFF

size: few
D: TRBD1
J: TRBJ1-5
V: TRBV7-2
DNA: TGTGCCAGCAGCCGAACAGGGGACTCGCAGCCCCAGCATTTT
CDR3: CASSRTGDSQPQHF

size: NA
D: NA
J: TRBJ1-2
V: TRBV2
DNA: TGTGCCAGCAGTGAAGAACAGGCAGGCTATGGCTACACCTTC
CDR3: CASSEEQAGYGYTF

size: many
D: NA
J: TRBJ1-3
V: TRBV10-1
DNA: TGCGCCAGCAGAAGTGGATCTGGAAACACCATATATTTT
CDR3: CASRSGSGNTIYF

size: many
D: NA
J: TRBJ1-1
V: TRBV20-1
DNA: TGCAGTGCAACCGCAGGTGGTGATACTGAAGCTTTCTTT
CDR3: CSATAGGDTEAFF

size: many
D: TRBD2
J: TRBJ2-5
V: TRBV4-2
DNA: TGTGCCAGCAGCCAGGATTCTAGCGGGGGGGCCCAAGAGACCCAGTACTTC
CDR3: CASSQDSSGGAQETQYF

size: many
D: TRBD2
J: TRBJ2-1
V: TRBV6-1
DNA: TGTGCCAGCAGAACAACTAGCGGGAGAGCTAATGAGCAGTTCTTC
CDR3: CASRTTSGRANEQFF